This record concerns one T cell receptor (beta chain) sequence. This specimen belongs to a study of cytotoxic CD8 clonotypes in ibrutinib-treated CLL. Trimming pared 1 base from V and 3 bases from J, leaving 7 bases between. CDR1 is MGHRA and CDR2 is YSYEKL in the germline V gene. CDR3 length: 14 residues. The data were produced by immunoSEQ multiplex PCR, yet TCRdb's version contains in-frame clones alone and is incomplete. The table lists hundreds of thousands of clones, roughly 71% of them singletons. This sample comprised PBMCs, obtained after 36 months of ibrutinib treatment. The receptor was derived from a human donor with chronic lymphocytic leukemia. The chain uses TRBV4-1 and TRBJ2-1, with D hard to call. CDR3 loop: CASSQVTNYNEQFF. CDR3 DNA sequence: TGCGCCAGCAGCCAAGTTACGAACTACAATGAGCAGTTCTTC.